A selection of T cell receptor beta chains follows, all from one sample in a study of CD8+CD57+ T cells in acquired aplastic anemia. Each CDR3 protein gets one entry after TCRdb re-called the reads with MiXCR. The sample consists of 150,000 to 200,000 distinct CDR3 sequences, roughly 47% of them appearing once. Input material: sorted CD4+, CD8+, or CD8+CD57+ T cells (not recorded which) from PBMCs. These receptors all stem from a human donor in good health. CDR3s include the opening cysteine and the closing phenylalanine or tryptophan. D genes are given only for firm matches. Only part of the rows carry a size: once, few, many, or a class if the clone is expanded.

J | size | length | D | V | CDR3 | DNA
TRBJ1-1 | - | 14 | - | TRBV29-1 | CSVEDVGGNTEAFF | TGCAGCGTTGAAGATGTTGGAGGAAACACTGAAGCTTTCTTT
TRBJ2-3 | - | 15 | - | TRBV19 | CASSMARGRTDTQYF | TGTGCCAGTAGTATGGCGAGGGGTAGGACAGATACGCAGTATTTT
TRBJ1-1 | - | 11 | - | TRBV20-1 | CSAPNIPLAFF | TGCAGTGCTCCCAATATCCCACTGGCTTTCTTT
TRBJ2-2 | many | 17 | - | TRBV2 | CASSETVSGQNTGELFF | TGTGCCAGCAGTGAAACCGTCTCAGGACAGAACACCGGGGAGCTGTTTTTT
TRBJ1-1 | few | 12 | - | TRBV18 | CASSPDTIEAFF | TGTGCCAGCTCACCAGACACGATTGAAGCTTTCTTT
TRBJ2-1 | many | 16 | - | TRBV20-1 | CSARISRDVAYNEQFF | TGCAGTGCTAGAATATCGAGGGATGTCGCCTACAATGAGCAGTTCTTC
TRBJ1-2 | many | 14 | TRBD1 | TRBV7-9 | CASSPGQGEGGYTF | TGTGCCAGCAGCCCGGGACAGGGAGAGGGTGGCTACACCTTC
TRBJ2-2 | many | 14 | TRBD1 | TRBV5-1 | CASDREGNTGELFF | TGCGCCAGCGACAGGGAAGGGAACACCGGGGAGCTGTTTTTT
TRBJ2-7 | once | 14 | - | TRBV20-1 | CSADRDTLTYEQYF | TGCAGTGCGGACCGGGACACCTTGACCTACGAGCAGTACTTC
TRBJ2-1 | - | 14 | - | TRBV5-1 | CASSLVSLRDEQFF | TGCGCCAGCAGCTTGGTGTCCCTACGCGATGAGCAGTTCTTC
TRBJ1-2 | - | 17 | TRBD1 | TRBV6-5 | CASSYLTGTRGLNGHTF | TGTGCCAGCAGTTACCTGACAGGGACCAGGGGACTGAATGGCCACACCTTC
TRBJ1-2 | - | 15 | - | TRBV29-1 | CSVEGDTVANYGYTF | TGCAGCGTTGAAGGTGATACAGTTGCTAACTATGGCTACACCTTC
TRBJ1-2 | once | 15 | - | TRBV10-3 | CAISEGRRTSDGYTF | TGTGCCATCAGTGAGGGTAGAAGGACATCCGATGGCTACACCTTC
TRBJ2-5 | many | 14 | - | TRBV4-2 | CASSQLARQETQYF | TGTGCCAGCAGCCAACTAGCTCGACAAGAGACCCAGTACTTC
TRBJ1-1 | - | 13 | - | TRBV6-1 | CASSLPGVTEAFF | TGTGCCAGCAGTCTCCCGGGGGTCACTGAAGCTTTCTTT
TRBJ1-3 | - | 13 | - | TRBV29-1 | CSGIAGSGNTIYF | TGCAGCGGAATAGCAGGCTCTGGAAACACCATATATTTT
TRBJ2-5 | - | 18 | TRBD1 | TRBV24-1 | CATSDSLLGQGEQETQYF | TGTGCCACCAGTGATTCCTTGCTAGGGCAGGGGGAACAAGAGACCCAGTACTTC
TRBJ2-7 | many | 13 | TRBD1 | TRBV6-1 | CASRGQGLHEQYF | TGTGCCAGCAGGGGACAGGGCCTACACGAGCAGTACTTC
TRBJ2-7 | many | 12 | - | TRBV2 | CASSAGGYEQYF | TGTGCCAGCAGTGCCGGGGGCTACGAGCAGTACTTC
TRBJ2-7 | many | 14 | TRBD2 | TRBV20-1 | CSAPVAGGVGEQYF | TGCAGTGCTCCGGTAGCGGGAGGGGTTGGAGAGCAGTACTTC
TRBJ1-1 | - | 13 | - | TRBV20-1 | CSATLPGLTEAFF | TGCAGTGCCACCCTACCAGGGCTGACTGAAGCTTTCTTT
TRBJ1-1 | - | 14 | - | TRBV5-4 | CASSLEVEGTEAFF | TGTGCCAGCAGCTTGGAAGTGGAGGGCACTGAAGCTTTCTTT